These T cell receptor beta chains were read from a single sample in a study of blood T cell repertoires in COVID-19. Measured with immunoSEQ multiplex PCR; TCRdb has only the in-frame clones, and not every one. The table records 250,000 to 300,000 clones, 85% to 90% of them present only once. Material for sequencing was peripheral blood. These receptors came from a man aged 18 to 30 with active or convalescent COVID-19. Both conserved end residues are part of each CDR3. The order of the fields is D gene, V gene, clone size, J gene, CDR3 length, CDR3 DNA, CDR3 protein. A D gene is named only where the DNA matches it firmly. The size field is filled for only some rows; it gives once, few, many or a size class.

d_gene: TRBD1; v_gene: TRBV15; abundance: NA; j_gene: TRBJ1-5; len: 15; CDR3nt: TGTGCCACCAGCTTAGGACAGGGAGGGGATCAGCCCCAGCATTTT; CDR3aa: CATSLGQGGDQPQHF
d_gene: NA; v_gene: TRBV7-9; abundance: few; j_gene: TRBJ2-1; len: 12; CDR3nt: TGTGCCAGCGCGGCCCCGAGGAATGAGCAGTTCTTC; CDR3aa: CASAAPRNEQFF
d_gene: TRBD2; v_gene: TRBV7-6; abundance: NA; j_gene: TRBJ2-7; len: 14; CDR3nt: TGTGCCAGCAGTGGGCTAGCGGGGTCCTACGAGCAGTACTTC; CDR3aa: CASSGLAGSYEQYF
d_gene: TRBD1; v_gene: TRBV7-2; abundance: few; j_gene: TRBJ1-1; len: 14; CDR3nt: TGTGCCAGCAGCTTTGACAGGGCGAACACTGAAGCTTTCTTT; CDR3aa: CASSFDRANTEAFF
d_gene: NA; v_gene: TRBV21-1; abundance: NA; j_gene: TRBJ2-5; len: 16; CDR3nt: TGTGCCAGCAGCTTCCCCGGGACAGGGGGCCGGGAGACCCAGTACTTC; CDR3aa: CASSFPGTGGRETQYF
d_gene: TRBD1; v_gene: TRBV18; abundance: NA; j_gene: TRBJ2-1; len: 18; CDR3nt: TGTGCCAGCTCACCTCGCCCCCCGGGACAGCGAGCTAACAATGAGCAGTTCTTC; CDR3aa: CASSPRPPGQRANNEQFF
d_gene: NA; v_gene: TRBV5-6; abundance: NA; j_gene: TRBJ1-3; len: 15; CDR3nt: TGTGCCAGCAGCTCCAACCAGGGATCTAGAAACACCATATATTTT; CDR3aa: CASSSNQGSRNTIYF
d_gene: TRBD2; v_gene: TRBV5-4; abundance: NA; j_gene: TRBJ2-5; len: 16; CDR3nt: TGTGCCAGCAGCCCCGCTACTAGCGGGTTCCAAGAGACCCAGTACTTC; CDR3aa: CASSPATSGFQETQYF
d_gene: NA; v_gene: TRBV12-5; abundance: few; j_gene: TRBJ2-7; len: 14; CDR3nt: TGTGCTAGTGGTTTGGGGGGGGTATCCTACGAGCAGTACTTC; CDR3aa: CASGLGGVSYEQYF
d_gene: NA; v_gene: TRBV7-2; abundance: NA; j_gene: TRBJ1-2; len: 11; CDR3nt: TGTGCCAGCAGCTCCCTCCATGGCTACACCTTC; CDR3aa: CASSSLHGYTF
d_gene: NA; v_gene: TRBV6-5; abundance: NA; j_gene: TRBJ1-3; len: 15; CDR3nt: TGTGCCAGCAGTTACTCACAGTACAGAGGGAACACCATATATTTT; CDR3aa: CASSYSQYRGNTIYF
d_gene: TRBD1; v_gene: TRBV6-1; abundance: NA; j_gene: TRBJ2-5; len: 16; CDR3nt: TGTGCCAGCAGTGATCGAAGGACAGGGTTTCAAGAGACCCAGTACTTC; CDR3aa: CASSDRRTGFQETQYF
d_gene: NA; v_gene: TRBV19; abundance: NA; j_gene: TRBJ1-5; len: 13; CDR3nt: TGTGCCAGTAGTATCGGGTTGGGTCAGCCCCAGCATTTT; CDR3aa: CASSIGLGQPQHF
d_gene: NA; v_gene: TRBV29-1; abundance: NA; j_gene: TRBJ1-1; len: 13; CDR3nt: TGCAGCGTTGAAACAGGCGTCGGCACTGAAGCTTTCTTT; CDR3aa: CSVETGVGTEAFF
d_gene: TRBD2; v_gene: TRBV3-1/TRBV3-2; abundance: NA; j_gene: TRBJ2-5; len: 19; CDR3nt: TGTGCCAGCAGCCCCCCCACTAGCGGGGATCTCGAGAACCAAGAGACCCAGTACTTC; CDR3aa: CASSPPTSGDLENQETQYF
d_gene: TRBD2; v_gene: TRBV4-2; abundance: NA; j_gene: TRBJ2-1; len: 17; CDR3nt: TGTGCCAGCAGCCAAGATTCGGGGGGGGGCGCCCCGAATGAGCAGTTCTTC; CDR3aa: CASSQDSGGGAPNEQFF
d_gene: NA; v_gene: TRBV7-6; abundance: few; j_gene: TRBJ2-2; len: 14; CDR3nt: TGTGCCAGCAGCCCAATTATTAGTTACGGGGAGCTGTTTTTT; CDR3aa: CASSPIISYGELFF
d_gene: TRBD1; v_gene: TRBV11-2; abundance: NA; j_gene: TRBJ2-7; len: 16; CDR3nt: TGTGCCAGCACCTCCTTGGGAGGGACAGGGGGCCACGAGCAGTACTTC; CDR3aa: CASTSLGGTGGHEQYF
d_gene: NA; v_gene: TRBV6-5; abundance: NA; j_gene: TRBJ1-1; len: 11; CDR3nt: TGTGCCAGCAGTATGAACAATGAAGCTTTCTTT; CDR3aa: CASSMNNEAFF
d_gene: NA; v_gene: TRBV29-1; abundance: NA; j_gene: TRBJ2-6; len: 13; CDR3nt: TGCAGCGTTGAGCGCTCTGGGGCCAACGTCCTGACTTTC; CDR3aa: CSVERSGANVLTF
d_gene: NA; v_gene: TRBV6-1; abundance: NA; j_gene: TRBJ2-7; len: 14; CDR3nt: TGTGCCAGCAGTGAATGGGGCGGTACCGAAGAGCAGTACTTC; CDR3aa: CASSEWGGTEEQYF
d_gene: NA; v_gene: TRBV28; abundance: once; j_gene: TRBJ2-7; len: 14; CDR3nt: TGTGCCAGCAGTTTGGGGGGTGACTCCTACGAGCAGTACTTC; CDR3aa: CASSLGGDSYEQYF
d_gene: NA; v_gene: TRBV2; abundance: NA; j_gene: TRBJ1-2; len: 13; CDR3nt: TGTGCCAGCAGTGAAGGGGCCGTATATGGCTACACCTTC; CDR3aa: CASSEGAVYGYTF
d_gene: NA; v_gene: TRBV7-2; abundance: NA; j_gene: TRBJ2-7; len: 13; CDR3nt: TGTGCCAGCAGACCCGGGGGGCCCGACGAGCAGTACTTC; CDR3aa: CASRPGGPDEQYF
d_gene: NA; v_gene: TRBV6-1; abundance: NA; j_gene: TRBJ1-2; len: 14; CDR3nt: TGTGCCAGCAGTGAAACCGGGACAACAGCAGGCTACACCTTC; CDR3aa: CASSETGTTAGYTF
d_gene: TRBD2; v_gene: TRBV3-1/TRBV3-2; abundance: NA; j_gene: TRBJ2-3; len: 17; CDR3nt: TGTGCCAGCAGCCTAAGAAAGACTAGCGGAGGGGGAGATACGCAGTATTTT; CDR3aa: CASSLRKTSGGGDTQYF
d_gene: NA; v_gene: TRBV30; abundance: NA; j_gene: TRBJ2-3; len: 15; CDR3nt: TGTGCCTGGATTAGGAGGACTACTCTCCCAGATACGCAGTATTTT; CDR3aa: CAWIRRTTLPDTQYF
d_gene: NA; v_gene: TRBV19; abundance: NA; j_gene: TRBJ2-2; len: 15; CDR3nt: TGTGCCAGTACCTGGGAAGGGAGGTACACCGGGGAGCTGTTTTTT; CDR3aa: CASTWEGRYTGELFF
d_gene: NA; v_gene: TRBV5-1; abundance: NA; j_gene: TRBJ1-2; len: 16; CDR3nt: TGCGCCAGCAGCCCAATGGCCAGGGGCAATACCTTGGGCTACACCTTC; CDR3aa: CASSPMARGNTLGYTF
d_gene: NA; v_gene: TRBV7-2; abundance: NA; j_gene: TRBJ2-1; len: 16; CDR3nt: TGTGCCAGCAGCTTAGTGGGGGGGCCTGACTACAATGAGCAGTTCTTC; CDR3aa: CASSLVGGPDYNEQFF
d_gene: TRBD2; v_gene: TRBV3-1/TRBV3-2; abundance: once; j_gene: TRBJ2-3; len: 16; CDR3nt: TGTGCCAGCAGCCTCACTAGCGGGGGAAGCACAGATACGCAGTATTTT; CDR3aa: CASSLTSGGSTDTQYF
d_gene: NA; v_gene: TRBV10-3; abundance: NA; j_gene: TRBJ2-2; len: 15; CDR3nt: TGTGCCATCAGTGGGGTTTGGCAGGGCGGCGGGGAGCTGTTTTTT; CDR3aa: CAISGVWQGGGELFF
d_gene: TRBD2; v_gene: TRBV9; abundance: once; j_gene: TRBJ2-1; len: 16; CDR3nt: TGTGCCAGCAGCGTAGCGGGCGGGAGCTCCTACAATGAGCAGTTCTTC; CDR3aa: CASSVAGGSSYNEQFF
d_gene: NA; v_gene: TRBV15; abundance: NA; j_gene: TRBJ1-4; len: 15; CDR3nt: TGTGCCAGTTCAAGCGCGAGATCAACTAATGAAAAACTGTTTTTT; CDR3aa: CASSSARSTNEKLFF
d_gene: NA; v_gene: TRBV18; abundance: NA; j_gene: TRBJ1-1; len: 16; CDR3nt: TGTGCCAGCTCACCGAGGAGTCACAGGGACAACACTGAAGCTTTCTTT; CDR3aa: CASSPRSHRDNTEAFF
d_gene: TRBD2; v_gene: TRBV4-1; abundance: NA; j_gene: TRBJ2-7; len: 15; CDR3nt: TGCGCCAGCGGGACTAGCTATTCAGGTATCTACGAGCAGTACTTC; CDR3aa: CASGTSYSGIYEQYF
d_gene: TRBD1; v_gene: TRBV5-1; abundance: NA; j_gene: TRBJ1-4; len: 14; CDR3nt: TGCGCCAGCAGCTTGGGACAGGGGCACGAAAAACTGTTTTTT; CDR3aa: CASSLGQGHEKLFF
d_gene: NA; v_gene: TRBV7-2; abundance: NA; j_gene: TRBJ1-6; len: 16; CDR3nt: TGTGCCAGCAGCTTGCGTATGCAGGGTCAGGGTTCACCCCTCCACTTT; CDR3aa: CASSLRMQGQGSPLHF
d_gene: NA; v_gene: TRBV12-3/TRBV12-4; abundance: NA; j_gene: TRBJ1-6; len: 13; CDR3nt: TGTGCCAGCAGAGGACACGGTCTCGAGACCCTCCACTTT; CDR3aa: CASRGHGLETLHF
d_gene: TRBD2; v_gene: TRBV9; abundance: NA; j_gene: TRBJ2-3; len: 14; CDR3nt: TGTGCCAGCGGGCTAGCGGGGTACACAGATACGCAGTATTTT; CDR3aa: CASGLAGYTDTQYF
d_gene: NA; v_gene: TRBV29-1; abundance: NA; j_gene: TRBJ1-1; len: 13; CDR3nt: TGCAGCGTTGTACGGGGTCTGAACACTGAAGCTTTCTTT; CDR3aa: CSVVRGLNTEAFF
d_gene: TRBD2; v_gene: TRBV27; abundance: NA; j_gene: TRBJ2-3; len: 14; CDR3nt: TGTGCCAGCGGCCAAGCGGGAGGGTCCTATACGCAGTATTTT; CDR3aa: CASGQAGGSYTQYF
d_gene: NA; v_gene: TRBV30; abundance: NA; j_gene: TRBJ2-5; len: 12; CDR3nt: TGTGCCTGGAGTCCCTCTCAAGAGACCCAGTACTTC; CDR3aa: CAWSPSQETQYF
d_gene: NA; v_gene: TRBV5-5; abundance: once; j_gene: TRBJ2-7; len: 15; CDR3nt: TGTGCCAGCAGCCTGGCAGGCGGGAAAAGCTACGAGCAGTACTTC; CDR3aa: CASSLAGGKSYEQYF
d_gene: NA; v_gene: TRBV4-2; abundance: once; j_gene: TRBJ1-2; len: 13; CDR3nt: TGTGCCAGCAGCCAAGCAGGGGAGGGAGGCTACACCTTC; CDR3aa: CASSQAGEGGYTF
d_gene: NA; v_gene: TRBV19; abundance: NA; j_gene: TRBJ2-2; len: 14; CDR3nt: TGTGCCAGTAGTATTGGACAGCCCACCGGGGAGCTGTTTTTT; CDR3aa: CASSIGQPTGELFF